The source of this T cell receptor beta chain is a study of PD-L1 blockade in urothelial cancer. The time point was: pretreatment peripheral blood. Here immunoSEQ multiplex PCR was the method, and the copy in TCRdb shows in-frame clones only, minus some. The sample has 35,000 to 50,000 clones, 80% seen once. Trimming removed 3 bases at V and 5 bases at J, with 10 bases between. CDR1 GTSNPN and CDR2 SVGIG come from the germline V gene (reference sequence). The CDR3 contains 13 residues. Sequenced material: PBMCs, taken around atezolizumab (anti-PD-L1) treatment. The chain uses TRBV30 and TRBJ1-4; TRBD1 is a possible D gene (6 bases). The sequence was collected from a man aged 55 to 70 with urothelial cancer. CDR3 sequence: CAWSWGGNEKLFF. Here the CDR3 DNA reads TGTGCCTGGAGCTGGGGGGGCAATGAAAAACTGTTTTTT. The complete variable domain, with remaining parts taken from reference TRBV30 and TRBJ1-4, reads SQTIHQWPATLVQPVGSPLSLECTVEGTSNPNLYWYRQAAGRGLQLLFYSVGIGQISSEVPQNLSASRPQDRQFILSSKKLLLSDSGFYLCAWSWGGNEKLFFGSGTQLSVL.